This T cell receptor (beta chain) was found in a study of shared clonotypes between healthy human individuals. Study-wide findings and caveats: Some clonotypes were shared by all four sorted-subset donors, while others were not shared. The non-shared ones had lower generation probabilities than the shared ones.

Method: immunoSEQ multiplex PCR; TCRdb's copy keeps in-frame clones and lacks some. The profile shows fewer than 1.6 million clones, about 98.5% of them singletons. CDR3 size: 12 residues. V dropped 6 bases and J dropped 5 bases, with 11 bases sitting between them. Germline assignment: CDR1 LNHDA and CDR2 SQIVND (reference sequence). Free of recent acute infections or vaccinations, the donors were healthy HIV-negative adults. Comment on this clone: Antigen: not known.

The source is a young man in good health. The sample comprised naive CD4+ T cells sorted from blood. Subset indicated: CD45RA+ positively selected. The genes are TRBV19 and TRBJ2-7; D may correspond to TRBD1 or TRBD2 (5 bases each). The CDR3 sequence: CASSGQGDEQYF. In DNA, the CDR3 is TGTGCCAGTAGCGGGCAGGGAGACGAGCAGTACTTC. Full variable domain (remainder filled in from reference TRBV19 and TRBJ2-7): DGGITQSPKYLFRKEGQNVTLSCEQNLNHDAMYWYRQDPGQGLRLIYYSQIVNDFQKGDIAEGYSVSREKKESFPLTVTSAQKNPTAFYLCASSGQGDEQYFGPGTRLTVT.